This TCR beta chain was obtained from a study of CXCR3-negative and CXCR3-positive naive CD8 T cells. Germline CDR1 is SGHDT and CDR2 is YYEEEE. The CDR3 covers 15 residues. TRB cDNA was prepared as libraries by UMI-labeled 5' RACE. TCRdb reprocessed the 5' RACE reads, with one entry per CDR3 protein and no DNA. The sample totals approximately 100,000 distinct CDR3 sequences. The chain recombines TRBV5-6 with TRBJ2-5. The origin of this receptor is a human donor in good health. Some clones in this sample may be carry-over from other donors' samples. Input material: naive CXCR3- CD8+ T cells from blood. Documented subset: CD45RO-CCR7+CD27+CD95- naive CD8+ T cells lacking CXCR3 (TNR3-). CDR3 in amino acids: CASSLVRSSQETQYF.